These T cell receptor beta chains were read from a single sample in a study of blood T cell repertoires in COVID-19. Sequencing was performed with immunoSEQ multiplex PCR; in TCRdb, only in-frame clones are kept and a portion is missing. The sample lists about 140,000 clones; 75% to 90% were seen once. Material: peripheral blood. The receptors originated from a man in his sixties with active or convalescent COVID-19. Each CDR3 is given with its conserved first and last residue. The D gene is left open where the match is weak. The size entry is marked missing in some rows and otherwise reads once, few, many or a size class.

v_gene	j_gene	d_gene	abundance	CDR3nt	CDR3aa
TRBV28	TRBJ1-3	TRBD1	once	TGTGCCAGCAGCCTCGGACAGGGGATGGGAAACACCATATATTTT	CASSLGQGMGNTIYF
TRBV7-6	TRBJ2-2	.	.	TGTGCCAGCAGCTTAGCAGCCACGAACACCGGGGAGCTGTTTTTT	CASSLAATNTGELFF
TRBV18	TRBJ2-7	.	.	TGTGCCAGCTCATCCCCGACAGGCTACCTCTACGAGCAGTACTTC	CASSSPTGYLYEQYF
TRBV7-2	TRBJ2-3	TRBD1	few	TGTGCCAGCAGCTTAAAGGGACAGGGGATAAGCACAGATACGCAGTATTTT	CASSLKGQGISTDTQYF
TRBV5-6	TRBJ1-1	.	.	TGTGCCAGCAGCCCCGTGGAGCTTCGGAACACTGAAGCTTTCTTT	CASSPVELRNTEAFF
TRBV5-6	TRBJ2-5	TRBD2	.	TGTGCCAGCAGCTTGACTAGCGGGAGAGGGGAAGAGACCCAGTACTTC	CASSLTSGRGEETQYF
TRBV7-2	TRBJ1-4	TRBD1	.	TGTGCCAGCAGCTTAGGGACAGGGATCAATGAAAAACTGTTTTTT	CASSLGTGINEKLFF
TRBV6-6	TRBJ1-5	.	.	TGTGCCAGCAGTTACTCTCAGGCTTATAGCAATCAGCCCCAGCATTTT	CASSYSQAYSNQPQHF
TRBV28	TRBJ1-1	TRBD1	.	TGTGCCAGCAGTTTATGGAGGACAGGGCACACTGAAGCTTTCTTT	CASSLWRTGHTEAFF
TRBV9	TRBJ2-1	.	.	TGTGCCAGCAGCGTAGCTATAGGGGGATCTAATGAGCAGTTCTTC	CASSVAIGGSNEQFF
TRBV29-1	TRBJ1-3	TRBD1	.	TGCAGCGCTGGGACAGGCGACTCTGGAAACACCATATATTTT	CSAGTGDSGNTIYF
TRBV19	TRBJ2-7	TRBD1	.	TGTGCCAGCTCCGGGACAGTTGCCTACGAGCAGTACTTC	CASSGTVAYEQYF
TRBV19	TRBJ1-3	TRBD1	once	TGTGCCAGTAGCGCCGCAGGGGGCTCTGGAAACACCATATATTTT	CASSAAGGSGNTIYF
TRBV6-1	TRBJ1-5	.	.	TGTGCCAGCAGTGAACTCCCCGGGCAGCCCCAGCATTTT	CASSELPGQPQHF
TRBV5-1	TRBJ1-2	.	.	TGCGCCAGCAGCCAAGCAGGGAATATCCTTGGCTACACCTTC	CASSQAGNILGYTF
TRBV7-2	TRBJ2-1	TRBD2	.	TGTGCCAGCAGCTCGAGCGGGAGGGAATACAATGAGCAGTTCTTC	CASSSSGREYNEQFF
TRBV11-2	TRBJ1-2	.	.	TGTGCCAGCAGCTCCACTCAGGGTAGGGACTATGGCTACACCTTC	CASSSTQGRDYGYTF
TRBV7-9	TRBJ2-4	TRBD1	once	TGTGCCAGCAGCCAAAGACAGGGGAAAGACATTCAGTACTTC	CASSQRQGKDIQYF
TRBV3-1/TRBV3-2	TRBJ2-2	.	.	TGTGCCAGCAGAGACACAGGGTCCGGGGAGCTGTTTTTT	CASRDTGSGELFF
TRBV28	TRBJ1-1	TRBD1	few	TGTGCCAGCAGCCCCACAGGGGGCACTGAAGCTTTCTTT	CASSPTGGTEAFF